This TCR beta chain was retrieved from a study of cytomegalovirus exposure and HLA in healthy donors. Study conclusions and caveats: Cytomegalovirus association was assigned to more than 150 TCR beta chains.

Sequencing used immunoSEQ multiplex PCR; TCRdb keeps in-frame clones, though not all of them. Here the sample spans over 200,000 clones, 83% being singletons. CDR3 length: 14 residues. The trim removed 5 bases at V and 3 bases at J, leaving 5 bases unmatched. CDR1 and CDR2 (germline): MNHNS, SASEGT. As regards this clone: Its antigen is still unknown.

The donors belonged to the approximately 120-subject validation cohort, separate from the approximately 700-subject first cohort. This clonotype was sampled from a woman under 30 in good health and CMV-seronegative. Material for sequencing was PBMCs. The chain is built from TRBV6-1 and TRBJ2-3, with TRBD1 matching over 7 bases. The CDR3 loop reads CASSRQGGTDTQYF. The CDR3 region has the DNA TGTGCCAGCAGTCGACAGGGTGGGACAGATACGCAGTATTTT.